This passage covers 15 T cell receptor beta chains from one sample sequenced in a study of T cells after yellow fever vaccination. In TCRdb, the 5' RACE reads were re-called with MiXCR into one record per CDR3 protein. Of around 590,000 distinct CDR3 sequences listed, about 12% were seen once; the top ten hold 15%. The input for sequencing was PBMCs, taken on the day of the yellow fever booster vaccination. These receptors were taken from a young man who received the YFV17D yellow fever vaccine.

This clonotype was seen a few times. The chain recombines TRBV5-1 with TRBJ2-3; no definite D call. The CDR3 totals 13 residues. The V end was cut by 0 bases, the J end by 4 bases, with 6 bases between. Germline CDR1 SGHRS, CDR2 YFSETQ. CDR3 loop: CASSLVLSDTQYF. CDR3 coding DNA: TGCGCCAGCAGCTTGGTTTTGTCAGATACGCAGTATTTT.

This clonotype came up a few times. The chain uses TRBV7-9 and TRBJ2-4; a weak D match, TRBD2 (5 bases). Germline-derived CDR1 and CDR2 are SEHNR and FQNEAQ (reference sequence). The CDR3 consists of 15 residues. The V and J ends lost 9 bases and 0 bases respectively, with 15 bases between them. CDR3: CASFKEGAAKNIQYF. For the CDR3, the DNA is TGTGCCAGTTTCAAAGAGGGCGCAGCCAAAAACATTCAGTACTTC.

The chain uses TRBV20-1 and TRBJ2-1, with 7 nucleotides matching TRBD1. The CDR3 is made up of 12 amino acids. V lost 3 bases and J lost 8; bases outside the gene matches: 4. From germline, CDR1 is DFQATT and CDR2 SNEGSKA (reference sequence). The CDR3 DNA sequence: TGCAGTGCTAGCGAAACAGGGGATGAGCAGTTCTTC. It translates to CSASETGDEQFF.

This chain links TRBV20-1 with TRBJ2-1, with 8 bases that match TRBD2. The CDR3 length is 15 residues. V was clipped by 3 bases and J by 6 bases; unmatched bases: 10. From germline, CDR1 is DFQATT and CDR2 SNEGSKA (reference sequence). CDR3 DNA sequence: TGCAGTGCTAGTTCTGTGCGGGAGGTGGTCAATGAGCAGTTCTTC. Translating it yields CSASSVREVVNEQFF.

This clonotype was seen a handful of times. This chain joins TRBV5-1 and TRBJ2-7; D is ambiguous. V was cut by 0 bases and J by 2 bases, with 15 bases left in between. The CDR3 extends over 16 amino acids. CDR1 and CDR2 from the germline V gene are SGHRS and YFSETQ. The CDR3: CASSLAKGSVPYEQYF. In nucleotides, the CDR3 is TGCGCCAGCAGCTTGGCCAAAGGGTCGGTCCCCTACGAGCAGTACTTC.

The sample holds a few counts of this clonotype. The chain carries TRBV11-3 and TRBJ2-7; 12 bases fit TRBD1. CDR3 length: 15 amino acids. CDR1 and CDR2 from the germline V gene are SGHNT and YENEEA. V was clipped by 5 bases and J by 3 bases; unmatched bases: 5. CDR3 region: CASSRGTGGIYEQYF. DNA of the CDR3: TGTGCCAGCAGCCGCGGGACAGGGGGCATCTACGAGCAGTACTTC.

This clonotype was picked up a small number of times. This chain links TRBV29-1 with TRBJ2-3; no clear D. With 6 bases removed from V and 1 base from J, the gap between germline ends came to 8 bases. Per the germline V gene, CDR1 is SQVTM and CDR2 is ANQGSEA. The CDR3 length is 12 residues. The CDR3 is CSVSRRTDTQYF. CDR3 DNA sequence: TGCAGCGTCAGCCGTCGCACAGATACGCAGTATTTT.

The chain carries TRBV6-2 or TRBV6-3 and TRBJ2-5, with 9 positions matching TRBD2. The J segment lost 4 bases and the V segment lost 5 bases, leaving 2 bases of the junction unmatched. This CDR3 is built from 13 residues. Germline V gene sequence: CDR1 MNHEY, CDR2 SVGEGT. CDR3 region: CASSTGLAETQYF. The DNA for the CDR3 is TGTGCCAGCAGTACGGGACTAGCAGAGACCCAGTACTTC.

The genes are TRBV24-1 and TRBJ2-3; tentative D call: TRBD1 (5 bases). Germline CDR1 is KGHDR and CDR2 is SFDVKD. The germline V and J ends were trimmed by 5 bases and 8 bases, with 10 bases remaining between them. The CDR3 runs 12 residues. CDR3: CATSGFRGTQYF. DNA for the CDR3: TGTGCCACCAGTGGTTTTAGGGGTACGCAGTATTTT.

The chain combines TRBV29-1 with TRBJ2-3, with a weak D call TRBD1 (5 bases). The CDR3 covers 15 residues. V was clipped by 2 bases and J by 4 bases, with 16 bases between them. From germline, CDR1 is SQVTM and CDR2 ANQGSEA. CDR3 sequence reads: CSVESSRVGSDTQYF. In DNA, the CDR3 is TGCAGCGTTGAATCTTCCAGGGTAGGGTCAGATACGCAGTATTTT.

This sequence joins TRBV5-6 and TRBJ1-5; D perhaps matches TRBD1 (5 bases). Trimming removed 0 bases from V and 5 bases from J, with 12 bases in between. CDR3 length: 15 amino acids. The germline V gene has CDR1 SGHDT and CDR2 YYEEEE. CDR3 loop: CASSLGWGGDQPQHF. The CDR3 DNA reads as TGTGCCAGCAGCTTGGGGTGGGGGGGGGATCAGCCCCAGCATTTT.

The CDR3 DNA follows: TGTGCCAGCAGTTTGGGGACAGGGGGAACCTACGAGCAGTACTTC. Translation: CASSLGTGGTYEQYF. The rearrangement joins TRBV7-8 to TRBJ2-7; TRBD1 matches 11 bases. After removal of 6 bases from V and 2 bases from J, the junction contained 6 bases not matched to a gene. The germline gives CDR1 SGHVS, CDR2 FQNEAQ. The CDR3 is 15 residues long. Full variable domain (remainder filled in from reference TRBV7-8 and TRBJ2-7): GAGVSQSPRYKVAKRGQDVALRCDPISGHVSLFWYQQALGQGPEFLTYFQNEAQLDKSGLPSDRFFAERPEGSVSTLKIQRTQQEDSAVYLCASSLGTGGTYEQYFGPGTRLTVT.

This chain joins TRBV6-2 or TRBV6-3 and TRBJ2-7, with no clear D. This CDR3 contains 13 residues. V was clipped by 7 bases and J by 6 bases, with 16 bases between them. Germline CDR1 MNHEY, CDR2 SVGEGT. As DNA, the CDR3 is TGTGCCAGCAAGGAGATTGGTTTTCGCGAGCAGTACTTC. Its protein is CASKEIGFREQYF.

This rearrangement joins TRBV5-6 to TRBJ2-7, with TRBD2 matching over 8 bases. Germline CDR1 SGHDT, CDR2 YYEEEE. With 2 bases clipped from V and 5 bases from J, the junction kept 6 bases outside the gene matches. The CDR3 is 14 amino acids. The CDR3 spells CASSLAGAVNEQYF. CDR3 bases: TGTGCCAGCAGCTTAGCGGGAGCGGTCAACGAGCAGTACTTC.

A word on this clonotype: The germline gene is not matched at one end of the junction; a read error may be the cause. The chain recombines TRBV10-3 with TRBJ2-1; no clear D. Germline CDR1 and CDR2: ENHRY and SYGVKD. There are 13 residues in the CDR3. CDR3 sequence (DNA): TGTGCCATCGGTGAGGCGCCGGGCAATGAGCAGTTCTTC. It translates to CAIGEAPGNEQFF.